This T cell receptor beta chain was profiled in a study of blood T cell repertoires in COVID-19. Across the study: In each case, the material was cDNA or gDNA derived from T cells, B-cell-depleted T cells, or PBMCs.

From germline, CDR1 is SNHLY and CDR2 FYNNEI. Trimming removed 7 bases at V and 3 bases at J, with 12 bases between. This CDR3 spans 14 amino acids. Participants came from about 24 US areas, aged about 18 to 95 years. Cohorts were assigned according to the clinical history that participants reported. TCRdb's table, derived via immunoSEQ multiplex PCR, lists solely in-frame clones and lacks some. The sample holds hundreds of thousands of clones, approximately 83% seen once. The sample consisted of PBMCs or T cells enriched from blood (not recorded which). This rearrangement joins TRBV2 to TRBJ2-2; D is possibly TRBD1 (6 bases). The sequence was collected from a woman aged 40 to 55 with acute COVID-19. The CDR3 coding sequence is TGTGCCAGCAAGAGACAGGTGGACACCGGGGAGCTGTTTTTT. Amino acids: CASKRQVDTGELFF.